Shown below are 27 T cell receptor beta chains from a single sample sequenced in a study of T cells in Graves' hyperthyroidism and ophthalmopathy (dated by TCRdb to between 2018 and 2021). The library was prepared using multiplex PCR. The sample was run on an Illumina HiSeq 2000. The TCR beta CDR3 regions were amplified from RNA transcripts. A first-round RT-PCR of the TCR CDR3 used the HTBI primer set with the Qiagen OneStep RT-PCR kit. The public sequencing data were trimmed at Q25 with fastp and processed into clonotypes with MiXCR by TCRdb, which kept only in-frame beta chains. Every CDR3 protein is listed once, alongside the most common genes and DNA of its rows. This sample comprises about 480,000 distinct CDR3 sequences, about 20% of them detected only once. About 49% of the sample comes from the top ten. The material sequenced was blood. These receptors were obtained from a woman aged 70 to 79 with Graves' ophthalmopathy.

This clonotype was seen at least ten times. The gene calls are TRBV6-1 and TRBJ2-1, with 9 bases lining up with TRBD2. The germline V gene encodes CDR1 MNHNS and CDR2 SASEGT. The CDR3 totals 17 residues. The V gene end was trimmed by 5 bases and the J gene end by 6 bases; junction bases not matched to a gene: 14. CDR3 sequence reads: CASSSLAGDPPANEQFF. The CDR3 region has the DNA TGTGCCAGCAGTTCACTAGCGGGTGATCCCCCTGCCAATGAGCAGTTCTTC.

This clonotype was seen ten or more times. The chain uses TRBV12-3 or TRBV12-4 and TRBJ2-1; D is perhaps TRBD2 (7 bases). V was clipped by 6 bases and J by 6 bases, with 12 bases between them. The CDR3 totals 13 residues. The CDR3: CASRQGGGNEQFF. The CDR3 DNA is TGTGCCAGCAGACAGGGAGGGGGCAATGAGCAGTTCTTC.

The chain employs TRBV3-1 and TRBJ2-2; 8 nucleotides agree with TRBD1. This CDR3 is built from 19 residues. V trimming: 7 bases; J trimming: 2 bases; junction bases outside the gene matches: 18. CDR1 is LGHDT, CDR2 YNNKEL, per germline (reference sequence). The CDR3 sequence: CASTRSRAWTGTNTGELFF. CDR3 in DNA: TGTGCCAGCACCAGATCGAGGGCATGGACAGGGACAAACACCGGGGAGCTGTTTTTT.

This clonotype was detected only a few times. The J gene is TRBJ1-2, the V gene TRBV19; D is unresolved. Trimming cost V 5 bases and J 8 bases, with 12 bases left between them. CDR3 length: 12 residues. CDR1 LNHDA and CDR2 SQIVND come from the germline V gene (reference sequence). The CDR3 reads CASSEVKRGYTF. The CDR3 bases are TGTGCCAGTAGTGAGGTTAAGAGGGGCTACACCTTC.

V usage is TRBV11-2 and J usage is TRBJ2-7, with a tentative D call TRBD2 (7 bases). Germline V gives CDR1 SGHAT, CDR2 FQNNGV. Trimming pared 8 bases from V and 7 bases from J, leaving 24 bases between. The CDR3 extends over 15 amino acids. CDR3 region: CASLRPGGSMREQYF. CDR3 DNA sequence: TGTGCCAGCCTCCGTCCGGGGGGCTCAATGAGGGAGCAGTACTTC. The whole variable domain, remainder taken from reference TRBV11-2 and TRBJ2-7, is EAGVAQSPRYKIIEKRQSVAFWCNPISGHATLYWYQQILGQGPKLLIQFQNNGVVDDSQLPKDRFSAERLKGVDSTLKIQPAKLEDSAVYLCASLRPGGSMREQYFGPGTRLTVT.

J is TRBJ1-4 and V is TRBV25-1; perhaps TRBD1 as D (6 bases). There are 15 residues in the CDR3. Between the trimmed V and J ends, which lost 0 bases and 7 bases, there was a span of 12 bases. Germline CDR1 is MGHDK and CDR2 is SYGVNS. The CDR3 is CASSEYLQGSEKLFF. The CDR3, as DNA: TGTGCCAGCAGTGAATATCTACAGGGTAGTGAAAAACTGTTTTTT.

This chain links TRBV5-1 with TRBJ2-3; TRBD2 is a possible D gene (6 bases). V lost 3 bases and J 0 bases, leaving 17 bases between the germline ends. This CDR3 comprises 17 residues. In germline, CDR1 is SGHRS, CDR2 YFSETQ. The CDR3 coding sequence is TGCGCCAGCAGCTGGGGACTGACTGCCACTAGCACAGATACGCAGTATTTT. Translation gives CASSWGLTATSTDTQYF. The whole variable domain, filled in from reference TRBV5-1 and TRBJ2-3, reads KAGVTQTPRYLIKTRGQQVTLSCSPISGHRSVSWYQQTPGQGLQFLFEYFSETQRNKGNFPGRFSGRQFSNSRSEMNVSTLELGDSALYLCASSWGLTATSTDTQYFGPGTRLTVL.

This clonotype came up once. The V gene is TRBV7-9, the J gene TRBJ2-5, with a possible D match to TRBD2 (5 bases). The CDR3 runs 14 residues. The V gene's germline CDR1 is SEHNR and CDR2 FQNEAQ (reference sequence). Between the trimmed V and J ends, which lost 2 bases and 2 bases, there was a span of 9 bases. The CDR3 DNA reads as TGTGCCAGCAGCTTATTCACGGGGCAAGAGACCCAGTACTTC. Residues: CASSLFTGQETQYF.

This clonotype was recorded a few times. The chain has TRBV15 and TRBJ1-1, with 9 bases identical to TRBD1. This CDR3 comprises 15 residues. In germline, CDR1 is LNHNV, CDR2 YYDKDF (reference sequence). After removal of 4 bases from V and 4 bases from J, the junction contained 7 bases not matched to a gene. CDR3 sequence: CATSTRTGASTEAFF. CDR3 DNA sequence: TGTGCCACCAGCACCCGGACAGGGGCGAGCACTGAAGCTTTCTTT.

V is TRBV24-1 and J is TRBJ2-3; D perhaps matches TRBD2 (7 bases). V lost 3 bases to trimming and J lost 2 bases, with 20 bases between them. CDR1 KGHDR and CDR2 SFDVKD come from the germline V gene. CDR3 length equals 18 residues. CDR3 protein: CATSDPGGTRSITDTQYF. Written as DNA, the CDR3 is TGTGCCACCAGTGATCCGGGGGGCACGAGAAGTATCACAGATACGCAGTATTTT.

The rearrangement links TRBV18 to TRBJ2-1; D ambiguous. The CDR3 is 14 amino acids. Germline CDR1 KGHSH, CDR2 LQKENI. V dropped 2 bases and J dropped 5 bases, with 10 bases sitting between them. CDR3 amino acids: CASSPFLQDNEQFF. The CDR3 DNA reads TGTGCCAGCTCACCATTTCTTCAGGACAATGAGCAGTTCTTC.

The rearrangement joins TRBV19 to TRBJ1-2; 9 nucleotides line up with TRBD1. Germline CDR1 reads LNHDA; CDR2 reads SQIVND (reference sequence). Unmatched junction bases numbered 15, after V lost 5 bases and J lost 8 bases. CDR3 length equals 16 residues. Here the CDR3 DNA reads TGTGCCAGTAGTGAGTTGGGAACAGGGGGCCGCTGGGGCTACACCTTC. It translates to CASSELGTGGRWGYTF.

This clonotype was observed a handful of times. This rearrangement joins TRBV5-1 to TRBJ1-4; 9 nucleotides match TRBD1. V trimming: 4 bases; J trimming: 8 bases; junction bases outside the gene matches: 6. Germline-derived CDR1 and CDR2 are SGHRS and YFSETQ. There are 14 residues in the CDR3. The DNA of the CDR3 is TGCGCCAGCAGCCCCGGGACAGGGAGGGAAAAACTGTTTTTT. Translating it yields CASSPGTGREKLFF.

This chain links TRBV6-1 with TRBJ1-3; tentatively, D is TRBD1 (6 bases). This CDR3 is 18 amino acids long. Deletions cut 6 bases from V and 4 bases from J, with 25 bases between. Per the germline V gene, CDR1 is MNHNS and CDR2 is SASEGT. The CDR3 spells CASSPQAGGQLFGNTIYF. In nucleotides, the CDR3 is TGTGCCAGCAGCCCCCAGGCGGGGGGGCAGCTTTTCGGAAACACCATATATTTT.

This clonotype was seen only a few times. The rearrangement links TRBV29-1 to TRBJ2-2, with D possibly being TRBD2 (6 bases). This CDR3 is 15 amino acids long. V lost 6 bases to trimming and J lost 1 base, with 15 bases between them. Germline V gene data show CDR1 as SQVTM and CDR2 as ANQGSEA. The chain's CDR3 is CSVAPGLKNTGELFF. The CDR3 bases are TGCAGCGTGGCACCGGGACTCAAGAACACCGGGGAGCTGTTTTTT.

This clonotype showed up many times. The J gene is TRBJ1-1, the V gene TRBV10-3; D is possibly TRBD1 (5 bases). The CDR3 runs 14 residues. V was trimmed by 1 base and J by 1 base, leaving 7 bases between them. CDR1 and CDR2 from the germline V gene are ENHRY and SYGVKD. CDR3 in DNA: TGTGCCATCAGTGAGTTAGGGGCGAACACTGAAGCTTTCTTT. It encodes CAISELGANTEAFF.

This clonotype was seen a handful of times. The DNA for the CDR3 is TGCAGTGCTGTAGGGACTAGCGGACCCACAGATACGCAGTATTTT. As protein: CSAVGTSGPTDTQYF. The chain uses TRBV20-1 and TRBJ2-3, with 11 positions matching TRBD2. V lost 5 bases, J lost 2 bases, and 6 bases stayed unmatched. CDR1 is DFQATT and CDR2 is SNEGSKA in the germline V gene (reference sequence). CDR3 length: 15 residues.

This clonotype was counted only a few times. The chain joins TRBV12-3 or TRBV12-4 to TRBJ2-5; 10 positions agree with TRBD2. This CDR3 comprises 15 residues. The ends lost 4 bases at V and 7 bases at J; junction bases unmatched: 9. CDR3 protein: CASSSPASGSGTQYF. DNA for the CDR3: TGTGCCAGCAGTTCCCCGGCTAGCGGGAGTGGGACCCAGTACTTC.

In its sample, this clonotype was seen a few times. V is TRBV7-4 and J is TRBJ2-7, with 11 bases lining up with TRBD2. CDR3 length: 16 amino acids. The germline V gene encodes CDR1 SGHVT and CDR2 SQSDAQ. Trimming at V came to 6 bases and at J to 3 bases, leaving 10 bases not matched to a gene. The CDR3: CASSLPGLAEDYEQYF. The CDR3 DNA reads TGTGCCAGCAGTTTACCGGGACTAGCGGAGGACTACGAGCAGTACTTC. Combining the CDR3 with reference TRBV7-4 and TRBJ2-7 gives the whole variable domain GAGVSQSPRYKVAKRGRDVALRCDSISGHVTLYWYRQTLGQGSEVLTYSQSDAQRDKSGRPSGRFSAERPERSVSTLKIQRTEQGDSAVYLCASSLPGLAEDYEQYFGPGTRLTVT.

This sequence joins TRBV4-3 and TRBJ1-4, with D possibly being TRBD1 (5 bases). V dropped 3 bases and J dropped 8 bases, with 19 bases sitting between them. Per germline, CDR1 LGHNA and CDR2 YSLEER. The CDR3 is made up of 16 amino acids. The CDR3 protein is CASSQGTGGLKEKLFF. CDR3 DNA: TGCGCCAGCAGCCAGGGGACGGGCGGCCTTAAAGAAAAACTGTTTTTT.

This clonotype appeared a few times. The rearrangement joins TRBV13 to TRBJ2-3, with 8 positions matching TRBD2. CDR1 is PRHDT, CDR2 FYEKMQ, per germline (reference sequence). This CDR3 has 15 residues. The trim removed 5 bases at V and 5 bases at J, leaving 9 bases unmatched. The CDR3 nucleotides are TGTGCCAGCAGCCCCCAACGAGCGGGAGTAGATACGCAGTATTTT. The encoded protein is CASSPQRAGVDTQYF.

This clonotype was counted at least ten times. The chain employs TRBV30 and TRBJ2-1; 13 bases align to TRBD2. CDR3 size: 14 residues. Germline V gene data show CDR1 as GTSNPN and CDR2 as SVGIG (reference sequence). The ends lost 4 bases at V and 7 bases at J; junction bases unmatched: 4. The CDR3 bases are TGTGCCTGGACCAGGGGACTAGCGGGGAATGAGCAGTTCTTC. This codes for CAWTRGLAGNEQFF.

This clonotype came up a few times. The V gene is TRBV5-1, the J gene TRBJ2-5, with 9 bases aligning to TRBD2. Germline CDR1 is SGHRS and CDR2 is YFSETQ. The junction had 9 bases not matched to a gene; V was cut back by 0 bases and J by 3 bases. This CDR3 has 17 amino acids. The CDR3 DNA reads TGCGCCAGCAGCTTGGGAGGGCCTAGCGGGACTGAAGAGACCCAGTACTTC. It specifies CASSLGGPSGTEETQYF.

This clonotype appeared a few times. This chain joins TRBV5-1 and TRBJ2-3, with D possibly being TRBD2 (6 bases). Trimming removed 4 bases at V and 0 bases at J, with 12 bases between. Germline CDR1 SGHRS, CDR2 YFSETQ. This CDR3 has 15 residues. CDR3 nucleotides: TGCGCCAGCAGCCGAGACGCGGGGAGCACAGATACGCAGTATTTT. It is translated as CASSRDAGSTDTQYF.

The chain recombines TRBV5-5 with TRBJ2-3; D remains unclear. Trimming stripped 5 bases from V and 0 bases from J, with 10 bases between. Germline CDR1 SGHKS, CDR2 YYEKEE (reference sequence). This CDR3 has 14 amino acids. CDR3 in DNA: TGTGCCAGCAGGAGACGGAGCAGCACAGATACGCAGTATTTT. This gives the protein CASRRRSSTDTQYF.

In its sample, this clonotype was seen a few times. The chain carries TRBV3-1 and TRBJ2-1; D is uncertain. The CDR3 totals 17 residues. Trimming shortened V by 0 bases and J by 0 bases, and 12 bases separated the two germline ends. The germline CDR1 and CDR2 sequences are LGHDT and YNNKEL (reference sequence). As DNA, the CDR3 is TGTGCCAGCAGCCAAGAGAGACTTCTTAGCTCCTACAATGAGCAGTTCTTC. The encoded protein is CASSQERLLSSYNEQFF.

The J gene is TRBJ2-7, the V gene TRBV19, with a possible D match to TRBD1 (5 bases). The V and J ends lost 4 bases and 6 bases respectively, with 13 bases between them. Germline CDR1 LNHDA, CDR2 SQIVND (reference sequence). The CDR3 runs to 13 residues. The CDR3 DNA is TGTGCCAGTAGTAGAATAGGGGAAGGCGAGCAGTACTTC. Translating gives CASSRIGEGEQYF. Full variable domain (remainder filled in from reference TRBV19 and TRBJ2-7): DGGITQSPKYLFRKEGQNVTLSCEQNLNHDAMYWYRQDPGQGLRLIYYSQIVNDFQKGDIAEGYSVSREKKESFPLTVTSAQKNPTAFYLCASSRIGEGEQYFGPGTRLTVT.